A selection of T cell receptor beta chains follows, all from one sample in a study of OX40 agonist ivuxolimab in advanced cancers. Profiling relied on immunoSEQ multiplex PCR, and the TCRdb table lists in-frame clones only, not all of them. The sample yields about 120,000 clones, approximately 90% seen once. The sample was CD4+ or CD8+ T cells sorted from blood, taken in a trial of the OX40 agonist ivuxolimab. Receptor source: an adult with an advanced solid tumor such as melanoma, head and neck, liver or kidney cancer. Both conserved end residues are part of each CDR3. The D gene is left open where the match is weak. A row's size may be missing; if present it is once, few, many or a size class.

J: TRBJ2-5; size: NA; D: TRBD2; V: TRBV6-6; CDR3: CASRPPTSGYQETQYF; DNA: TGTGCCAGCAGACCCCCGACTAGCGGGTACCAAGAGACCCAGTACTTC
J: TRBJ1-3; size: NA; D: NA; V: TRBV5-5; CDR3: CASSPGHSSGNTIYF; DNA: TGTGCCAGCAGCCCGGGACACTCCTCTGGAAACACCATATATTTT
J: TRBJ1-2; size: NA; D: TRBD1; V: TRBV9; CDR3: CASGSTGTGLYGYTF; DNA: TGTGCCAGCGGATCTACCGGGACAGGGCTCTATGGCTACACCTTC
J: TRBJ2-6; size: once; D: NA; V: TRBV28; CDR3: CASSVTDSSGANVLTF; DNA: TGTGCCAGCAGTGTTACGGACAGTTCTGGGGCCAACGTCCTGACTTTC
J: TRBJ1-1; size: NA; D: TRBD1; V: TRBV29-1; CDR3: CSVGDRGPLEAFF; DNA: TGCAGCGTTGGAGACAGGGGGCCGCTGGAAGCTTTCTTT
J: TRBJ2-1; size: once; D: TRBD2; V: TRBV25-1; CDR3: CASSEPRTSGTYNEQFF; DNA: TGTGCCAGCAGTGAACCGAGGACTAGCGGGACCTACAATGAGCAGTTCTTC
J: TRBJ2-5; size: NA; D: NA; V: TRBV27; CDR3: CASSSAKGRIGGETQYF; DNA: TGTGCCAGCAGTTCCGCCAAAGGGAGGATTGGGGGCGAGACCCAGTACTTC
J: TRBJ1-5; size: NA; D: TRBD1; V: TRBV19; CDR3: CASSTQGGLWNQPQHF; DNA: TGTGCCAGTAGTACCCAGGGGGGGCTATGGAATCAGCCCCAGCATTTT
J: TRBJ2-5; size: NA; D: NA; V: TRBV20-1; CDR3: CSAVKETQYF; DNA: TGCAGTGCCGTTAAAGAGACCCAGTACTTC
J: TRBJ1-6; size: NA; D: NA; V: TRBV5-6; CDR3: CASSLSPTGYNSPLHF; DNA: TGTGCCAGCAGCTTGTCCCCGACAGGATATAATTCACCCCTCCACTTT
J: TRBJ1-1; size: NA; D: NA; V: TRBV6-1; CDR3: CASSETGIAEAFF; DNA: TGTGCCAGCAGTGAGACAGGTATTGCTGAAGCTTTCTTT
J: TRBJ2-1; size: NA; D: NA; V: TRBV10-3; CDR3: CAIRAAQGKGGGEQFF; DNA: TGTGCCATCAGGGCCGCGCAGGGGAAGGGTGGAGGTGAGCAGTTCTTC
J: TRBJ2-7; size: NA; D: TRBD2; V: TRBV6-6; CDR3: CASSPQMGGSYEQYF; DNA: TGTGCCAGCAGTCCTCAGATGGGGGGGTCCTACGAGCAGTACTTC
J: TRBJ1-5; size: NA; D: NA; V: TRBV19; CDR3: CASSISGQMYQPQHF; DNA: TGTGCCAGTAGTATATCGGGACAAATGTATCAGCCCCAGCATTTT
J: TRBJ1-4; size: NA; D: TRBD1; V: TRBV25-1; CDR3: CASSELGRGSAGEKLFF; DNA: TGTGCCAGCAGTGAATTGGGCAGGGGGTCGGCGGGAGAAAAACTGTTTTTT
J: TRBJ1-1; size: NA; D: NA; V: TRBV19; CDR3: CASSPAGVPAFF; DNA: TGTGCCAGTTCCCCGGCAGGGGTTCCAGCTTTCTTT
J: TRBJ2-5; size: NA; D: TRBD1; V: TRBV4-2; CDR3: CASSLNDRGETQYF; DNA: TGTGCCAGCAGCTTAAACGACAGGGGAGAGACCCAGTACTTC
J: TRBJ1-1; size: NA; D: NA; V: TRBV29-1; CDR3: CSVARGSNTEAFF; DNA: TGCAGCGTTGCCCGTGGAAGTAACACTGAAGCTTTCTTT
J: TRBJ2-2; size: once; D: TRBD1; V: TRBV7-7; CDR3: CASSFTGVGTGELFF; DNA: TGTGCTAGCAGCTTTACAGGGGTGGGCACCGGGGAGCTGTTTTTT
J: TRBJ2-5; size: NA; D: NA; V: TRBV2; CDR3: CASRGGQRKETQYF; DNA: TGTGCCAGCAGAGGCGGGCAGCGAAAAGAGACCCAGTACTTC
J: TRBJ2-3; size: NA; D: TRBD2; V: TRBV5-8; CDR3: CASSLPGLGLEDTQYF; DNA: TGTGCCAGCAGCTTACCGGGACTAGGGCTTGAGGATACGCAGTATTTT
J: TRBJ2-3; size: NA; D: TRBD1; V: TRBV15; CDR3: CATSRRGQGTDTQYF; DNA: TGTGCCACCAGCAGAAGGGGACAGGGCACAGATACGCAGTATTTT
J: TRBJ1-2; size: NA; D: NA; V: TRBV29-1; CDR3: CSVIPGRGVGGYTF; DNA: TGCAGCGTGATCCCGGGAAGGGGGGTGGGTGGCTACACCTTC
J: TRBJ2-3; size: NA; D: NA; V: TRBV5-1; CDR3: CASSLAESGDTQYF; DNA: TGCGCCAGCAGCTTGGCGGAGTCAGGAGATACGCAGTATTTT
J: TRBJ2-7; size: NA; D: NA; V: TRBV11-2; CDR3: CASSLGTRYEQYF; DNA: TGTGCCAGCAGCCTCGGGACTCGATACGAGCAGTACTTC
J: TRBJ2-7; size: NA; D: TRBD1; V: TRBV7-9; CDR3: CASSLGGQVYEQYF; DNA: TGTGCCAGCAGCCTAGGGGGACAGGTCTACGAGCAGTACTTC
J: TRBJ2-1; size: NA; D: TRBD1; V: TRBV7-7; CDR3: CASTRWGTGLDEQFF; DNA: TGTGCTAGCACCCGGTGGGGGACAGGTTTAGATGAGCAGTTCTTC
J: TRBJ2-1; size: NA; D: TRBD2; V: TRBV7-2; CDR3: CASNPAGTSSYNEQFF; DNA: TGTGCCAGCAACCCCGCCGGGACTAGCTCCTACAATGAGCAGTTCTTC
J: TRBJ1-3; size: NA; D: NA; V: TRBV5-1; CDR3: CASSLLPTSGNTIYF; DNA: TGCGCCAGCAGCTTGCTGCCGACCTCTGGAAACACCATATATTTT
J: TRBJ1-5; size: NA; D: NA; V: TRBV30; CDR3: CAWSARNNQPQHF; DNA: TGTGCCTGGAGTGCCCGGAACAATCAGCCCCAGCATTTT
J: TRBJ2-2; size: few; D: NA; V: TRBV10-3; CDR3: CAIRAEGNTGELFF; DNA: TGTGCCATCAGAGCGGAGGGGAACACCGGGGAGCTGTTTTTT
J: TRBJ1-5; size: NA; D: NA; V: TRBV2; CDR3: CASSETGINQPQHF; DNA: TGTGCCAGCAGTGAAACGGGGATCAATCAGCCCCAGCATTTT
J: TRBJ2-4; size: NA; D: TRBD1; V: TRBV28; CDR3: CASRTRTGLDIQYF; DNA: TGTGCCAGCAGAACGAGGACAGGGTTGGACATTCAGTACTTC
J: TRBJ2-7; size: NA; D: NA; V: TRBV30; CDR3: CAWRGAGQLYEQYF; DNA: TGTGCCTGGAGGGGGGCCGGACAGCTTTACGAGCAGTACTTC
J: TRBJ1-2; size: NA; D: NA; V: TRBV2; CDR3: CATGRSANYGYTF; DNA: TGTGCCACCGGCCGCTCCGCTAACTATGGCTACACCTTC
J: TRBJ2-7; size: once; D: NA; V: TRBV6-1; CDR3: CASSELGGGEGEQYF; DNA: TGTGCCAGCAGTGAATTAGGGGGAGGCGAGGGCGAGCAGTACTTC
J: TRBJ1-2; size: once; D: TRBD1; V: TRBV5-6; CDR3: CASSRGQVINYGYTF; DNA: TGTGCCAGCAGCCGAGGACAGGTTATTAACTATGGCTACACCTTC
J: TRBJ2-7; size: NA; D: TRBD1; V: TRBV28; CDR3: CASRRQGIYEQYF; DNA: TGTGCCAGCCGCCGACAGGGGATCTACGAGCAGTACTTC
J: TRBJ2-3; size: NA; D: TRBD2; V: TRBV5-1; CDR3: CASSFPLAGGADTQYF; DNA: TGCGCCAGCAGCTTCCCACTAGCGGGAGGCGCAGATACGCAGTATTTT
J: TRBJ1-6; size: once; D: NA; V: TRBV10-3; CDR3: CAISGYLGAISPLHF; DNA: TGTGCCATCAGTGGTTACCTCGGGGCCATTTCACCCCTCCACTTT
J: TRBJ2-7; size: NA; D: TRBD1; V: TRBV7-6; CDR3: CASSLNMDREYEQYF; DNA: TGTGCCAGCAGCTTAAATATGGACAGGGAGTACGAGCAGTACTTC
J: TRBJ1-2; size: NA; D: TRBD1; V: TRBV19; CDR3: CASNPQTGRQGGYTF; DNA: TGTGCCAGTAACCCTCAGACAGGGCGCCAGGGGGGCTACACCTTC
J: TRBJ1-4; size: NA; D: NA; V: TRBV5-1; CDR3: CASSLLSLHNEKLFF; DNA: TGCGCCAGCAGCTTGTTAAGCCTGCATAATGAAAAACTGTTTTTT
J: TRBJ2-2; size: NA; D: NA; V: TRBV10-3; CDR3: CASRLGQNTGELFF; DNA: TGTGCCAGCCGACTAGGACAGAACACCGGGGAGCTGTTTTTT
J: TRBJ2-7; size: NA; D: NA; V: TRBV30; CDR3: CAWSRERAEQYF; DNA: TGTGCCTGGAGTAGGGAAAGGGCCGAGCAGTACTTC
J: TRBJ1-2; size: NA; D: NA; V: TRBV25-1; CDR3: CASSGNALSGYTF; DNA: TGTGCCAGCAGCGGAAACGCTCTGTCTGGCTACACCTTC
J: TRBJ2-7; size: NA; D: TRBD2; V: TRBV2; CDR3: CASSERTSSYEQYF; DNA: TGTGCCAGCAGTGAAAGGACTAGCTCCTACGAGCAGTACTTC
J: TRBJ2-2; size: once; D: NA; V: TRBV10-1; CDR3: CASSGPDRKYTGELFF; DNA: TGCGCCAGCAGTGGCCCGGACAGAAAATACACCGGGGAGCTGTTTTTT
J: TRBJ2-3; size: NA; D: NA; V: TRBV19; CDR3: CASSNGWGTDTQYF; DNA: TGTGCCAGTAGTAATGGGTGGGGCACAGATACGCAGTATTTT
J: TRBJ1-3; size: NA; D: NA; V: TRBV29-1; CDR3: CSQPYNTIYF; DNA: TGCAGCCAACCGTACAACACCATATATTTT
J: TRBJ2-7; size: once; D: NA; V: TRBV6-6; CDR3: CASSYPESGARQYF; DNA: TGTGCCAGCAGTTACCCCGAGTCAGGGGCGCGGCAGTACTTC
J: TRBJ2-2; size: NA; D: NA; V: TRBV6-5; CDR3: CASSRPAGELFF; DNA: TGTGCCAGCAGCAGACCCGCCGGGGAGCTGTTTTTT
J: TRBJ2-1; size: NA; D: TRBD2; V: TRBV7-2; CDR3: CASSSLSGRLAGNEQFF; DNA: TGTGCCAGCAGCTCCTTATCGGGGCGACTAGCAGGCAATGAGCAGTTCTTC
J: TRBJ1-4; size: NA; D: NA; V: TRBV14; CDR3: CASSPTGFGEKLFF; DNA: TGTGCCAGCAGCCCGACTGGGTTCGGTGAAAAACTGTTTTTT
J: TRBJ2-4; size: NA; D: NA; V: TRBV10-3; CDR3: CAISEGKLNKNIQYF; DNA: TGTGCCATCAGTGAGGGGAAGTTGAACAAAAACATTCAGTACTTC
J: TRBJ1-5; size: once; D: NA; V: TRBV19; CDR3: CASSIGTANQPQHF; DNA: TGTGCCAGTAGTATAGGGACGGCAAATCAGCCCCAGCATTTT
J: TRBJ1-6; size: NA; D: NA; V: TRBV28; CDR3: CASSFLIRTGLDSPLHF; DNA: TGTGCCAGCAGTTTCCTTATACGGACGGGCTTGGATTCACCCCTCCACTTT
J: TRBJ2-1; size: NA; D: NA; V: TRBV6-5; CDR3: CASTSGVGEQFF; DNA: TGTGCCAGCACTTCAGGGGTGGGTGAGCAGTTCTTC
J: TRBJ1-1; size: once; D: NA; V: TRBV28; CDR3: CASSLSRWGSATTEAFF; DNA: TGTGCCAGCAGTTTATCCCGCTGGGGGTCGGCGACCACTGAAGCTTTCTTT
J: TRBJ1-6; size: NA; D: TRBD1; V: TRBV30; CDR3: CAGTDTYNSPLHF; DNA: TGTGCCGGGACAGACACCTATAATTCACCCCTCCACTTT